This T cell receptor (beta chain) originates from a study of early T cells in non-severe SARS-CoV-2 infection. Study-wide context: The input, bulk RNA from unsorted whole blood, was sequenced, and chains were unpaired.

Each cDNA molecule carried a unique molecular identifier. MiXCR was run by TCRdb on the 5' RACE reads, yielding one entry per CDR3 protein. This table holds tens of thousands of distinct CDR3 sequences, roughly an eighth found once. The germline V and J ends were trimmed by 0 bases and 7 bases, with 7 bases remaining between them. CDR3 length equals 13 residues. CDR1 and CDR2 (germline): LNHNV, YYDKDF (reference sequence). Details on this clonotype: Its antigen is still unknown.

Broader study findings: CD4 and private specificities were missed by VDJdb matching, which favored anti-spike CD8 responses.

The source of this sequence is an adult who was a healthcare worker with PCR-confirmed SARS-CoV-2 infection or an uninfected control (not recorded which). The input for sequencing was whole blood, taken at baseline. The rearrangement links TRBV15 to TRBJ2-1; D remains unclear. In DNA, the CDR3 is TGTGCCACCAGCAGAGATGAGGAGAATGAGCAGTTCTTC. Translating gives CATSRDEENEQFF.